Reported below is one T cell receptor beta chain. This specimen belongs to a study of control samples from healthy donors and cancer patients. TCRdb's copy holds only in-frame clones and misses some; the assay was immunoSEQ multiplex PCR. The table records about 170,000 clones, 90% to 95% of them present only once. Germline V gene sequence: CDR1 SNHLY, CDR2 FYNNEI. The CDR3 is 12 residues long. With V trimmed by 6 bases and J by 4 bases, 1 base remained unmatched. The source material was blood. The chain has TRBV2 and TRBJ2-5, with 8 bases aligning to TRBD2. This clonotype was obtained from a woman aged 25 to 39 in good health. CDR3 protein: CASRSGGETQYF. CDR3 coding DNA: TGTGCCAGCAGAAGCGGGGGAGAGACCCAGTACTTC.